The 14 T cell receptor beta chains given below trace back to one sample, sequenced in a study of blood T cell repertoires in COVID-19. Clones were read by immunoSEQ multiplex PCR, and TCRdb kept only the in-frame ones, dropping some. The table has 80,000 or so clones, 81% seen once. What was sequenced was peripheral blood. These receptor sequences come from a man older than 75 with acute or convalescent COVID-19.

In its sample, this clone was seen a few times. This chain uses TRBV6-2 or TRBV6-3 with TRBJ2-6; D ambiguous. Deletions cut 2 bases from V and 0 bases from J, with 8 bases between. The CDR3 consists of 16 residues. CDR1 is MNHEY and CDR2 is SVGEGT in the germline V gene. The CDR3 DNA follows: TGTGCCAGCAGTTACACGCCTAGCTCTGGGGCCAACGTCCTGACTTTC. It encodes CASSYTPSSGANVLTF.

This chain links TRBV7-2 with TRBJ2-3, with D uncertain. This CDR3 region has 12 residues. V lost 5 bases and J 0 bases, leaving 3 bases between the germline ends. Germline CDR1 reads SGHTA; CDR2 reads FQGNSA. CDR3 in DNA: TGTGCCAGCAGCCCTAGCACAGATACGCAGTATTTT. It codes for CASSPSTDTQYF.

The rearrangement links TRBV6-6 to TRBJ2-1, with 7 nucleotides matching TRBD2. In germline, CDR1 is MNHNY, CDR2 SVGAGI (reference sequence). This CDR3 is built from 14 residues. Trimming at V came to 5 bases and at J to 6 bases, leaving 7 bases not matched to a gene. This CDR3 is CASSPSASGNEQFF. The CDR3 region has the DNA TGTGCCAGCAGTCCCTCTGCTAGCGGCAATGAGCAGTTCTTC.

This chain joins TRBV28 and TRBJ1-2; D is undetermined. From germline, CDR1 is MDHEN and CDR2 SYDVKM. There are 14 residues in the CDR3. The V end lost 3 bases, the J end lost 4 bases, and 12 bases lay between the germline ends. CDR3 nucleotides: TGTGCCAGCAGTTTTTCTGGCAGGTCCTATGGCTACACCTTC. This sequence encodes CASSFSGRSYGYTF.

CDR3 sequence (DNA): TGTGCCAGCAGTTACAATAAGGGGGCGTGGTCCACTGAAGCTTTCTTT. Residues: CASSYNKGAWSTEAFF. This sequence joins TRBV6-5 and TRBJ1-1; 7 bases agree with TRBD1. Germline V lookup: CDR1 MNHEY, CDR2 SVGAGI. V shed 2 bases and J 4 bases; nucleotides not matched to a gene: 10. The CDR3 covers 16 residues.

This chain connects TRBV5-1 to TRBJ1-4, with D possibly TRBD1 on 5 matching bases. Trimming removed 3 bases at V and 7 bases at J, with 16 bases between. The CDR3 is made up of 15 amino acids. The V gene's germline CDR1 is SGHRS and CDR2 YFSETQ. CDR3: CASSSEGRASEKLFF. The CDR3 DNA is TGCGCCAGCAGCTCGGAGGGCAGGGCAAGTGAAAAACTGTTTTTT.

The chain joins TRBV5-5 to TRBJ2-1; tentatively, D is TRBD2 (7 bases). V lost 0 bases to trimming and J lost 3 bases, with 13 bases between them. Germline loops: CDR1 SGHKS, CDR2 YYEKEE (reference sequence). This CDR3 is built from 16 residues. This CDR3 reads CASSLVGGQDYNEQFF. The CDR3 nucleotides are TGTGCCAGCAGCTTGGTGGGGGGGCAGGACTACAATGAGCAGTTCTTC.

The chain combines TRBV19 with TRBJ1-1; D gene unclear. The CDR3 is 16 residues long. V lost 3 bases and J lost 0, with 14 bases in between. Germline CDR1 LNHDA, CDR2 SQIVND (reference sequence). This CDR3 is CASSIGGGSMNTEAFF. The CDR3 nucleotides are TGTGCCAGTAGTATTGGTGGAGGGAGCATGAACACTGAAGCTTTCTTT.

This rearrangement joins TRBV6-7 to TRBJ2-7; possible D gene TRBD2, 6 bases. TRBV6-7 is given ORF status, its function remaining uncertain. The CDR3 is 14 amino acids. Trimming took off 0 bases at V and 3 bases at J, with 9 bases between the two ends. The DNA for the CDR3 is TGTGCCAGCAGTTACTCGGGTAGCGGCTACGAGCAGTACTTC. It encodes CASSYSGSGYEQYF.

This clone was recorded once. The chain's CDR3 is CASSVGLAGRNGEQFF. CDR3 DNA: TGTGCCAGTAGTGTTGGGCTAGCGGGCCGAAACGGTGAGCAGTTCTTC. This rearrangement joins TRBV19 to TRBJ2-1, with 8 bases aligning to TRBD2. CDR1 LNHDA and CDR2 SQIVND come from the germline V gene (reference sequence). This CDR3 contains 16 residues. With V trimmed by 5 bases and J by 9 bases, 15 bases remained unmatched.

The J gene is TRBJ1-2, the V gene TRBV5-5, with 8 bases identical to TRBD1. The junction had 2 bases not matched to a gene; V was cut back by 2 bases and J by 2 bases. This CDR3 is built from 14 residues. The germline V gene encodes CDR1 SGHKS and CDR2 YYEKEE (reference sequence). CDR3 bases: TGTGCCAGCAGCTTAAGGACAGGGAACTATGGCTACACCTTC. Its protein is CASSLRTGNYGYTF.

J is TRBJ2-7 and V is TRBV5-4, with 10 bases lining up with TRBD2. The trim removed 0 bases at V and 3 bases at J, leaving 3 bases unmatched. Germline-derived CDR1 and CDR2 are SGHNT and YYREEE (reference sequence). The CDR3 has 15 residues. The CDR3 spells CASSLGLAGVYEQYF. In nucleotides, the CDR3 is TGTGCCAGCAGCTTGGGGCTAGCGGGAGTCTACGAGCAGTACTTC.

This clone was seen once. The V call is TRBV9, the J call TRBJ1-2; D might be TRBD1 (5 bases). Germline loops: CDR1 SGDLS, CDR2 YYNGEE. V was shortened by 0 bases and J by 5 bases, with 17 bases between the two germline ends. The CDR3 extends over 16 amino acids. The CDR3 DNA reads TGTGCCAGCAGCGTAGAGGGGTTCGGGGGGATATATGGCTACACCTTC. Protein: CASSVEGFGGIYGYTF.

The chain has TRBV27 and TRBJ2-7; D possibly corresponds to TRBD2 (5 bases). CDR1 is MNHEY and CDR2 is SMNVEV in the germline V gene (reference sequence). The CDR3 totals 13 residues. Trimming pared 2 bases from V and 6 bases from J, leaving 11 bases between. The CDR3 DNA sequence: TGTGCCAGCAGTTTAGGAGGTTTGGCCGAGCAGTACTTC. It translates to CASSLGGLAEQYF.